This is a list of T cell receptor beta chains from one sample in a study of T-cell reconstitution after alpha-beta-depleted transplantation in children. TCRdb re-analysed the PCR reads in MiXCR, keeping a single row per CDR3 protein. The sample shows nearly 350,000 distinct CDR3 sequences, about a sixth of them seen only once. Sequences were derived from PBMCs, mostly from graft donor cells, sampled 360 days after TCRalphabeta/CD19-depleted stem cell transplant. All receptors derive from a male patient under 10 years old who had a stem cell transplant for acute lymphoblastic leukemia, so the T cells may come from the graft donor. CDR3s include the opening cysteine and the closing phenylalanine or tryptophan. The order of the fields is J gene, D gene, V gene, clone size, CDR3 protein, CDR3 DNA. D genes are given only for firm matches. Rows may omit the clone size; those that give it use once, few, many or a size class.

TRBJ2-3,NA,TRBV20-1,many,CSASRGDTQYF,TGCAGTGCTAGTAGGGGAGATACGCAGTATTTT
TRBJ2-1,NA,TRBV6-2/TRBV6-3,NA,CASSFSVATPYNEQFF,TGTGCCAGCAGCTTTAGCGTGGCGACGCCCTACAATGAGCAGTTCTTC
TRBJ2-6,TRBD1,TRBV6-2/TRBV6-3,many,CASSYQRFWTGENLAGANVLTF,TGTGCCAGCAGTTACCAGCGGTTTTGGACAGGGGAAAATTTGGCTGGGGCCAACGTCCTGACTTTC
TRBJ1-2,NA,TRBV6-5,few,CASSYDPVGSNYGYTF,TGTGCCAGCAGTTACGACCCCGTTGGATCTAACTATGGCTACACCTTC
TRBJ2-1,NA,TRBV28,few,CATRGTLSDEQFF,TGTGCCACCCGGGGGACTCTTTCTGATGAGCAGTTCTTC
TRBJ1-2,TRBD1,TRBV6-1,few,CASRTGDTYGYTF,TGTGCCAGCAGAACAGGGGATACCTATGGCTACACCTTC
TRBJ2-3,NA,TRBV12-3/TRBV12-4,NA,CASRAEADTQYF,TGTGCCAGCAGGGCCGAAGCAGATACGCAGTATTTT
TRBJ2-7,TRBD1,TRBV5-1,few,CASSPVGTGAYEQYF,TGCGCCAGCAGCCCTGTTGGGACAGGCGCCTACGAGCAGTACTTC
TRBJ2-2,TRBD1,TRBV4-2,many,CASSTGQLNTGELFF,TGTGCCAGCAGCACGGGACAGCTGAACACCGGGGAGCTGTTTTTT
TRBJ2-1,TRBD2,TRBV4-2,few,CASSQEGGSGTFRLNEQFF,TGTGCCAGCAGCCAAGAGGGTGGTAGCGGGACCTTTCGGTTGAATGAGCAGTTCTTC
TRBJ1-2,TRBD1,TRBV29-1,NA,CSVGDRVHSYGYTF,TGCAGCGTTGGGGACAGGGTACACTCCTATGGCTACACCTTC
TRBJ2-1,NA,TRBV12-3/TRBV12-4,NA,CASSDRLRSNEQFF,TGTGCCAGCAGTGACCGTTTAAGGTCTAATGAGCAGTTCTTC
TRBJ2-1,NA,TRBV10-3,NA,CAISGDPGSYNEQFF,TGTGCCATCAGCGGGGACCCAGGCTCCTACAATGAGCAGTTCTTC
TRBJ2-3,NA,TRBV20-1,NA,CSAREMIHTQYF,TGCAGTGCTAGAGAAATGATCCATACGCAGTATTTT
TRBJ2-2,NA,TRBV2,NA,CASSDDGGVSGELFF,TGTGCCAGCAGTGACGATGGTGGGGTGTCCGGGGAGCTGTTTTTT
TRBJ2-2,TRBD1,TRBV5-1,NA,CASRDRVTGELFF,TGCGCCAGCCGGGACAGGGTCACCGGGGAGCTGTTTTTT
TRBJ2-7,NA,TRBV5-6,few,CASNIFGQPYEQYF,TGTGCCAGCAACATTTTCGGGCAGCCCTACGAGCAGTACTTC
TRBJ2-2,TRBD1,TRBV7-2,few,CASSLVRDRVTGELFF,TGTGCCAGCAGCTTAGTCAGGGACAGGGTCACCGGGGAGCTGTTTTTT
TRBJ2-5,NA,TRBV5-6,few,CASSFRGLGQETQYF,TGTGCCAGCAGCTTCCGGGGCCTTGGTCAAGAGACCCAGTACTTC
TRBJ2-6,NA,TRBV7-2,NA,CASSDRSGANVLTF,TGTGCCAGCAGCGACAGATCTGGGGCCAACGTCCTGACTTTC
TRBJ2-7,NA,TRBV5-1,many,CASSLIGSGSYEQYF,TGCGCCAGCAGCTTAATTGGGAGCGGATCTTACGAGCAGTACTTC
TRBJ2-1,NA,TRBV2,many,CASSKSSYNEQFF,TGTGCCAGCAGTAAAAGCTCCTACAATGAGCAGTTCTTC
TRBJ2-6,NA,TRBV18,NA,CASSQLSGANVLTF,TGTGCCAGCTCACAACTCTCTGGGGCCAACGTCCTGACTTTC
TRBJ2-5,NA,TRBV7-9,NA,CASSLRGEKTQYF,TGTGCCAGCAGCTTAAGGGGGGAAAAGACCCAGTACTTC
TRBJ2-7,TRBD2,TRBV5-8,NA,CASSFWALAGSYEQYF,TGTGCCAGCAGCTTTTGGGCTCTAGCGGGCTCCTACGAGCAGTACTTC
TRBJ1-2,NA,TRBV6-2/TRBV6-3,few,CASRVLGGGYTF,TGTGCCAGCCGGGTTCTCGGCGGTGGCTACACCTTC
TRBJ1-3,NA,TRBV6-5,NA,CASSYQGFTEGNTIYF,TGTGCCAGCAGTTATCAGGGCTTCACGGAAGGAAACACCATATATTTT
TRBJ2-1,NA,TRBV5-1,NA,CASRFGVSNEQFF,TGCGCCAGCAGATTTGGGGTTTCAAATGAGCAGTTCTTC
TRBJ2-3,NA,TRBV21-1,NA,CASSETGLNADTQYF,TGTGCCAGCAGCGAGACCGGGCTGAACGCAGATACGCAGTATTTT
TRBJ2-2,NA,TRBV20-1,NA,CSASSFTGELFF,TGCAGTGCTAGCAGCTTCACCGGGGAGCTGTTTTTT
TRBJ2-2,TRBD1,TRBV9,NA,CASSEGRGRPQDTGELFF,TGTGCCAGCAGCGAGGGCAGGGGGCGCCCCCAGGACACCGGGGAGCTGTTTTTT
TRBJ2-1,TRBD2,TRBV4-3,few,CASSQDSGISAYNEQFF,TGCGCCAGCAGCCAAGATAGCGGGATTTCAGCCTACAATGAGCAGTTCTTC
TRBJ2-1,TRBD2,TRBV20-1,NA,CSALAGGLNEQFF,TGCAGTGCCCTAGCGGGAGGGCTCAATGAGCAGTTCTTC
TRBJ2-1,NA,TRBV7-8,NA,CASSLFPGSGNEQFF,TGTGCCAGCAGCTTATTTCCAGGGTCGGGTAATGAGCAGTTCTTC
TRBJ2-3,TRBD2,TRBV12-3/TRBV12-4,few,CASSPQWASGRMTDTQYF,TGTGCCAGCAGTCCGCAATGGGCTAGCGGGAGGATGACAGATACGCAGTATTTT
TRBJ2-1,NA,TRBV18,few,CASSPGSQSSYNEQFF,TGTGCCAGCTCACCGGGGAGCCAGAGCTCCTACAATGAGCAGTTCTTC
TRBJ2-1,NA,TRBV18,NA,CASSSWGNNEQFF,TGTGCCAGCTCGTCGTGGGGTAACAATGAGCAGTTCTTC
TRBJ2-2,TRBD1,TRBV5-5,many,CASTPTGVKELFF,TGTGCCAGCACCCCGACAGGGGTCAAGGAGCTGTTTTTT
TRBJ2-1,NA,TRBV7-2,many,CASSSQGYEQFF,TGTGCCAGCAGCTCCCAGGGTTATGAGCAGTTCTTC
TRBJ2-1,TRBD1,TRBV12-3/TRBV12-4,few,CASSFIRDRRVNEQFF,TGTGCCAGCAGTTTTATCCGGGACAGGAGAGTCAATGAGCAGTTCTTC
TRBJ2-5,NA,TRBV29-1,few,CSVERHNQETQYF,TGCAGCGTTGAACGGCACAATCAAGAGACCCAGTACTTC
TRBJ2-1,TRBD2,TRBV29-1,few,CSVEAPSGSYNEQFF,TGCAGCGTTGAAGCCCCTAGCGGCTCCTACAATGAGCAGTTCTTC
TRBJ2-1,TRBD2,TRBV5-1,few,CASSPGTRVNEQFF,TGCGCCAGCAGCCCCGGGACTAGGGTCAATGAGCAGTTCTTC
TRBJ2-6,TRBD2,TRBV4-2,NA,CASSPHPGGHLGGIPGANVLTF,TGTGCCAGCAGCCCACATCCGGGGGGTCACCTGGGCGGGATTCCTGGGGCCAACGTCCTGACTTTC
TRBJ2-3,TRBD2,TRBV28,many,CASRGGAGYSTDTQYF,TGTGCCAGCAGAGGAGGAGCGGGGTATAGCACAGATACGCAGTATTTT
TRBJ1-1,NA,TRBV19,few,CASKAGNTEAFF,TGTGCCAGTAAGGCGGGGAACACTGAAGCTTTCTTT
TRBJ2-1,NA,TRBV5-1,NA,CASSSRTRSYNEQFF,TGCGCCAGCAGCTCGAGGACCCGATCCTACAATGAGCAGTTCTTC
TRBJ1-2,NA,TRBV6-5,NA,CASSYSTGLTYGYTF,TGTGCCAGCAGTTACTCGACCGGACTTACCTATGGCTACACCTTC
TRBJ2-7,NA,TRBV6-2/TRBV6-3,NA,CATAWSYEQYF,TGTGCCACGGCGTGGTCCTACGAGCAGTACTTC
TRBJ2-1,NA,TRBV4-2,few,CASSRPRVGSPYNEQFF,TGTGCCAGCAGCCGTCCTAGGGTTGGATCACCCTACAATGAGCAGTTCTTC
TRBJ2-7,NA,TRBV7-9,many,CASSQGGFYEQYF,TGTGCCAGCAGCCAAGGAGGGTTCTACGAGCAGTACTTC
TRBJ2-1,TRBD2,TRBV6-2/TRBV6-3,many,CASSRLAGIYNEQFF,TGTGCCAGCAGCCGACTAGCAGGAATTTACAATGAGCAGTTCTTC
TRBJ1-1,NA,TRBV12-3/TRBV12-4,NA,CASSLEGVTEAFF,TGTGCCAGCAGTTTGGAGGGGGTCACTGAAGCTTTCTTT
TRBJ2-1,TRBD2,TRBV9,NA,CASSPTLTSGPNEQFF,TGTGCCAGCAGCCCGACCTTGACTAGCGGGCCCAATGAGCAGTTCTTC
TRBJ1-1,TRBD1,TRBV20-1,many,CSARVDRGREAFF,TGCAGTGCTAGAGTTGACAGGGGTCGGGAAGCTTTCTTT
TRBJ1-5,NA,TRBV4-2,few,CASSQGWGQDYSNQPQHF,TGTGCCAGCAGCCAAGGATGGGGGCAGGACTATAGCAATCAGCCCCAGCATTTT
TRBJ2-1,TRBD1,TRBV29-1,NA,CSVDLRDSYTSCNEQFF,TGCAGCGTTGACCTCCGGGACAGTTATACCAGCTGCAATGAGCAGTTCTTC
TRBJ1-2,NA,TRBV12-5,NA,CASGGGRFYGYTF,TGTGCTAGTGGCGGGGGGCGCTTCTATGGCTACACCTTC